A single sample gave rise to the 26 T cell receptor beta chains below, sequenced in a study of PD-1 blockade in classical Hodgkin lymphoma (TCRdb year 2020). The time point label, as the study defines it: cycle 1 day 1 (C1D1), immediately before nivolumab initiation. Relapse after autologous stem cell transplantation had occurred in all trial patients, and cohorts A, B and C were distinguished by prior brentuximab vedotin exposure. Library method: the immunoSEQ multiplex PCR assay. The immuneACCESS repertoire file appears here via TCRdb, limited to in-frame rearrangements. These files lack a portion of the clones; in checked studies, under half of the deficit traces to unresolved V genes, and the cause of the others is not known. In this sample the table shows 9,000 to 10,000 clones, 80% to 95% of which occur a single time. Of the sample, approximately 14% falls within the top ten clones. The sequences come from peripheral blood mononuclear cells (PBMCs), collected at baseline. The receptors shown here come from a human donor with classical Hodgkin lymphoma.

This clone was found a few times. V usage is TRBV10-1 and J usage is TRBJ2-6; D is unclear. The CDR3 contains 18 residues. V lost 4 bases and J 5 bases, leaving 21 bases between the germline ends. Germline V gives CDR1 WNHNN, CDR2 SYGVQD (reference sequence). DNA for the CDR3: TGCGCCAGCAGTGGGGCATTAAGATCGCAAAGTCGGGCCAACGTCCTGACTTTC. It codes for CASSGALRSQSRANVLTF.

The chain is built from TRBV7-9 and TRBJ2-1; TRBD1 is a possible D gene (6 bases). CDR3 length: 14 residues. Trimming removed 2 bases from V and 9 bases from J, with 14 bases in between. CDR1 SEHNR and CDR2 FQNEAQ come from the germline V gene (reference sequence). The CDR3 nucleotides are TGTGCCAGCAGCTTATTGTGGGGGCACGGTGAGCAGTTCTTC. This encodes CASSLLWGHGEQFF.

The V call is TRBV9, the J call TRBJ2-1; D gene ambiguous. From germline, CDR1 is SGDLS and CDR2 YYNGEE. V dropped 3 bases and J dropped 6 bases, with 13 bases sitting between them. The CDR3 is 14 amino acids. DNA for the CDR3: TGTGCCAGCAGCGCCATGGACGGACCCAATGAGCAGTTCTTC. The encoded protein is CASSAMDGPNEQFF. The full variable domain, its missing parts supplied by reference TRBV9 and TRBJ2-1, is DSGVTQTPKHLITATGQRVTLRCSPRSGDLSVYWYQQSLDQGLQFLIQYYNGEERAKGNILERFSAQQFPDLHSELNLSSLELGDSALYFCASSAMDGPNEQFFGPGTRLTVL.

The chain recombines TRBV30 with TRBJ1-1; the D is unclear. V was pared by 2 bases and J by 1 base, with 8 bases between. In germline, CDR1 is GTSNPN, CDR2 SVGIG (reference sequence). This CDR3 has 13 amino acids. The CDR3 protein is CAWSSQRNTEAFF. In nucleotides, the CDR3 is TGTGCCTGGAGTAGTCAGCGGAACACTGAAGCTTTCTTT.

This clone was picked up one time. The rearrangement uses TRBV27 and TRBJ1-5; D unresolved. The length of the CDR3 is 16 residues. The V end was cut by 2 bases, the J end by 0 bases, with 11 bases between. CDR1 and CDR2 from the germline V gene are MNHEY and SMNVEV (reference sequence). CDR3 region: CASSLRTAHSNQPQHF. In DNA, the CDR3 is TGTGCCAGCAGTTTACGGACGGCCCATAGCAATCAGCCCCAGCATTTT.

V and J are TRBV6-5 and TRBJ2-5; 9 bases fit TRBD1. Unmatched junction bases numbered 6, after V lost 6 bases and J lost 4 bases. The CDR3 is 14 residues long. Germline V gene lookup returns CDR1 MNHEY and CDR2 SVGAGI. The CDR3 loop is CASRLGQGGETQYF. Written as DNA, the CDR3 is TGTGCCAGCAGATTGGGACAGGGCGGAGAGACCCAGTACTTC.

The rearrangement links TRBV5-6 to TRBJ2-1; D uncertain. Germline V gene sequence: CDR1 SGHDT, CDR2 YYEEEE. V was pared by 0 bases and J by 3 bases, with 10 bases between. This CDR3 is 15 amino acids long. CDR3 sequence reads: CASSLVPAGYNEQFF. CDR3 coding DNA: TGTGCCAGCAGCTTGGTTCCGGCCGGCTACAATGAGCAGTTCTTC.

V is TRBV11-3 and J is TRBJ2-1, with TRBD2 matching 7 bases. CDR1 is SGHNT, CDR2 YENEEA, per germline. The CDR3 is made up of 15 amino acids. V shed 4 bases and J 2 bases; nucleotides not matched to a gene: 5. The CDR3 nucleotides are TGTGCCAGCAGCTATGAGCGGGGAACCTACAATGAGCAGTTCTTC. Protein sequence: CASSYERGTYNEQFF.

The J gene is TRBJ2-4, the V gene TRBV6-5; 10 nucleotides agree with TRBD2. Germline CDR1 is MNHEY and CDR2 is SVGAGI. CDR3 length: 15 residues. The V gene end was trimmed by 5 bases and the J gene end by 0 bases; junction bases not matched to a gene: 1. CDR3 loop: CASSTSGVAKNIQYF. The CDR3 DNA follows: TGTGCCAGCAGTACTAGCGGGGTAGCCAAAAACATTCAGTACTTC.

The gene calls are TRBV30 and TRBJ2-5; D gene unclear. Germline V gene lookup returns CDR1 GTSNPN and CDR2 SVGIG (reference sequence). V was cut by 2 bases and J by 1 base, with 8 bases left in between. The CDR3 has 13 amino acids. The CDR3 nucleotides are TGTGCCTGGAGTCGGGTTTTCCAAGAGACCCAGTACTTC. This codes for CAWSRVFQETQYF.

The V gene is TRBV6-4, the J gene TRBJ2-7; D may be TRBD2 (6 bases). With 2 bases removed from V and 4 bases from J, the gap between germline ends came to 18 bases. This CDR3 spans 16 amino acids. Germline V gene lookup returns CDR1 MRHNA and CDR2 SNTAGT. The CDR3: CASSDEVEGEWYEQYF. The CDR3 DNA reads as TGTGCCAGCAGTGACGAGGTGGAGGGAGAGTGGTACGAGCAGTACTTC.

This sequence joins TRBV7-9 and TRBJ2-1; D perhaps matches TRBD2 (5 bases). Germline V gene data show CDR1 as SEHNR and CDR2 as FQNEAQ (reference sequence). CDR3 size: 17 residues. V was cut by 5 bases and J by 3 bases, with 20 bases left in between. In DNA, the CDR3 is TGTGCCAGCAGCCGCCGAGATGGGAGATCTTTCTACAATGAGCAGTTCTTC. Encoded protein: CASSRRDGRSFYNEQFF.

This chain connects TRBV2 to TRBJ2-3, with a possible D match to TRBD2 (5 bases). Trimming took 6 bases from V and 2 from J, leaving 12 bases between them. In germline, CDR1 is SNHLY, CDR2 FYNNEI. The CDR3 has 14 residues. The CDR3 loop reads CASSAPGYTDTQYF. Written as DNA, the CDR3 is TGTGCCAGCAGCGCTCCGGGGTACACAGATACGCAGTATTTT.

V and J are TRBV4-1 and TRBJ2-2, with D possibly being TRBD1 or TRBD2 (5 bases each). The CDR3 is made up of 17 amino acids. Germline CDR1 MGHRA, CDR2 YSYEKL. Trimming removed 0 bases from V and 6 bases from J, with 17 bases in between. CDR3 amino acids: CASSQDPGWGSAGELFF. The CDR3 DNA sequence: TGCGCCAGCAGCCAAGATCCGGGCTGGGGGTCGGCCGGGGAGCTGTTTTTT.

The chain is built from TRBV28 and TRBJ2-1; the D call may be TRBD1 or TRBD2 (6 bases each). The ends were cut back, 7 bases at V and 8 bases at J, with 12 bases in the middle. There are 12 residues in the CDR3. CDR1 is MDHEN, CDR2 SYDVKM, per germline. CDR3 region: CASNRGRDEQFF. Written as DNA, the CDR3 is TGTGCCAGCAATCGGGGGCGCGATGAGCAGTTCTTC.

V gene TRBV6-1 combines with J gene TRBJ2-7; 8 nucleotides line up with TRBD2. CDR3 length: 15 residues. Germline trimming cut 4 bases from V and 4 bases from J; bases unmatched to any gene: 9. In germline, CDR1 is MNHNS, CDR2 SASEGT. CDR3: CASSVTGTRSYEQYF. CDR3 nucleotide sequence: TGTGCCAGCAGTGTTACCGGGACTAGAAGTTACGAGCAGTACTTC.

V usage is TRBV5-4 and J usage is TRBJ1-2, with unresolved D. Germline assignment: CDR1 SGHNT and CDR2 YYREEE (reference sequence). CDR3 length: 13 amino acids. V was shortened by 4 bases and J by 6 bases, with 13 bases between the two germline ends. CDR3: CASSTWTADGYTF. CDR3 coding DNA: TGTGCCAGCAGCACTTGGACGGCCGATGGCTACACCTTC.

The V and J genes are TRBV6-1 and TRBJ1-2, with 8 bases lining up with TRBD1. CDR3 length equals 15 residues. The ends lost 6 bases at V and 4 bases at J; junction bases unmatched: 10. The germline V gene encodes CDR1 MNHNS and CDR2 SASEGT. The CDR3 coding sequence is TGTGCCAGCAGGGCGAGCGACAGGGGCGTCTATGGCTACACCTTC. Protein sequence: CASRASDRGVYGYTF.

The chain recombines TRBV18 with TRBJ2-7; TRBD2 agrees at 7 bases. Germline assignment: CDR1 KGHSH and CDR2 LQKENI. The V gene end was trimmed by 4 bases and the J gene end by 1 base; junction bases not matched to a gene: 7. The CDR3 is 15 residues long. The CDR3 DNA follows: TGTGCCAGCTCACTCGGGCTAGCGGAGTCCTACGAGCAGTACTTC. It is translated as CASSLGLAESYEQYF.

V and J are TRBV5-1 and TRBJ1-1; no firm D call. The germline V gene encodes CDR1 SGHRS and CDR2 YFSETQ. Trimming removed 3 bases from V and 3 bases from J, with 24 bases in between. The CDR3 sequence is 18 residues long. The CDR3 region is CASSYDNGLFSTDTEAFF. CDR3 sequence (DNA): TGCGCCAGCAGCTATGATAACGGACTCTTTTCGACGGACACTGAAGCTTTCTTT.

V usage is TRBV5-1 and J usage is TRBJ2-7; D gene unclear. Trimming left V 1 base short and J 1 base short, with 9 bases between. The CDR3 runs 14 residues. Germline CDR1 reads SGHRS; CDR2 reads YFSETQ. The CDR3 nucleotides are TGCGCCAGCAGCTTGATCCGTGAGTCCTACGAGCAGTACTTC. It is translated as CASSLIRESYEQYF.

In its sample, this clone was seen once. V gene TRBV9 combines with J gene TRBJ2-7; 13 bases agree with TRBD2. Per germline, CDR1 SGDLS and CDR2 YYNGEE. This CDR3 comprises 16 residues. With V trimmed by 0 bases and J by 7 bases, 7 bases remained unmatched. Here the CDR3 reads CASSVEGLAGAGEQYF. DNA of the CDR3: TGTGCCAGCAGCGTAGAAGGACTAGCGGGAGCAGGGGAGCAGTACTTC.

This chain connects TRBV5-1 to TRBJ1-6; D gene ambiguous. The CDR3 is made up of 14 amino acids. With 4 bases removed from V and 7 bases from J, the gap between germline ends came to 12 bases. Germline V gene lookup returns CDR1 SGHRS and CDR2 YFSETQ. The CDR3 spells CASSPGDRNSPLHF. Here the CDR3 DNA reads TGCGCCAGCAGCCCTGGCGACCGGAATTCACCCCTCCACTTT.

This chain uses TRBV5-1 with TRBJ2-7; 10 bases align to TRBD2. V was clipped by 4 bases and J by 1 base; unmatched bases: 5. This CDR3 has 15 residues. Germline V gene data show CDR1 as SGHRS and CDR2 as YFSETQ. The CDR3 DNA sequence: TGCGCCAGCAGCCTACTAGCGGGATCTTCCTACGAGCAGTACTTC. Translated: CASSLLAGSSYEQYF.

This chain uses TRBV9 with TRBJ2-1, with 9 bases lining up with TRBD2. Unmatched junction bases numbered 7, after V lost 0 bases and J lost 6 bases. CDR1 and CDR2 (germline): SGDLS, YYNGEE. This CDR3 spans 16 amino acids. The CDR3 DNA follows: TGTGCCAGCAGCGTAGCTGGGTTAGCGGGAGTCAATGAGCAGTTCTTC. It yields the protein CASSVAGLAGVNEQFF. Variable domain in full (rest from reference TRBV9 and TRBJ2-1): DSGVTQTPKHLITATGQRVTLRCSPRSGDLSVYWYQQSLDQGLQFLIQYYNGEERAKGNILERFSAQQFPDLHSELNLSSLELGDSALYFCASSVAGLAGVNEQFFGPGTRLTVL.

This clone was detected once. This may be a read error, as it is one base from a much larger clone. The same CDR3 arises from other DNA sequences in this sample as well. The chain links TRBV19 to TRBJ2-1; no clear D gene. Germline CDR1 LNHDA, CDR2 SQIVND (reference sequence). This CDR3 region has 12 residues. V was trimmed by 8 bases and J by 0 bases, leaving 5 bases between them. CDR3: CASSPSYNEQFF. The DNA of the CDR3 is TGTGCCAGTTCCCCCTCCTACAATGAGCAGTTCTTC.